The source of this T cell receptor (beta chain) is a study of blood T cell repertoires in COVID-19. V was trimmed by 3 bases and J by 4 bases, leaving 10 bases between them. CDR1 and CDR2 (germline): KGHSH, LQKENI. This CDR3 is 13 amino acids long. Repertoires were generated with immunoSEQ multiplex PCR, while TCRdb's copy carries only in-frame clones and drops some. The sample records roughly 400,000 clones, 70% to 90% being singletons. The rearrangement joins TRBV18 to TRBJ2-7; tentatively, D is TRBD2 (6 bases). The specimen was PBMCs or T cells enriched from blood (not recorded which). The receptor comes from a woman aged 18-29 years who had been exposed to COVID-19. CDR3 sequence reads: CASSPDYLYEQYF. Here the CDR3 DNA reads TGTGCCAGCTCACCGGACTACTTGTACGAGCAGTACTTC.